This paragraph reports one T cell receptor beta chain. Antigen specificity is unknown. Treatment in this sample: oral pan-JAK inhibitor, 5-10 mg twice daily. These data originate in a study of CD8+ T cells in alopecia areata. Study as a whole: Patients received oral tofacitinib, 5 to 10 mg twice daily, for moderate-to-severe alopecia areata. General study findings and limits: Sequencing of scalp samples also captures resident alphabeta T cells of normal skin.

V was clipped by 5 bases and J by 4 bases; unmatched bases: 11. The CDR3 spans 16 residues. Germline CDR1 SNHLY, CDR2 FYNNEI. The authors extracted RNA and reverse transcribed it into cDNA as the sequencing template. The data were produced by immunoSEQ multiplex PCR, yet TCRdb's version contains in-frame clones alone and is incomplete. The table has approximately 210,000 clones, around 65% seen once. This receptor was obtained from a human donor with alopecia areata. This sample comprised CD4+ T cells sorted from blood, obtained at week 4, from a patient treated with tofacitinib. The V gene is TRBV2, the J gene TRBJ2-5; 9 bases are a match to TRBD2. The CDR3 sequence is CASSYMRGGVGETQYF. The CDR3 DNA follows: TGTGCCAGCAGTTACATGCGGGGGGGTGTTGGAGAGACCCAGTACTTC.